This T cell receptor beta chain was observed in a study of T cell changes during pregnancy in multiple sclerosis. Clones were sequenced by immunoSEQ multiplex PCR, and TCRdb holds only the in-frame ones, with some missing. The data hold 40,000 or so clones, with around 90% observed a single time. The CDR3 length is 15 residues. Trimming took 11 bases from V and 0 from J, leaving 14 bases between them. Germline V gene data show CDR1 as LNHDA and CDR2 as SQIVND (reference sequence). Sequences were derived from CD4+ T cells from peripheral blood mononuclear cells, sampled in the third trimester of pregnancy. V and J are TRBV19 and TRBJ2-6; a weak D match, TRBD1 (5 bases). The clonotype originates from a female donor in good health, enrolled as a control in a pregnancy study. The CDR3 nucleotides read TGTGCCGCACAGTCAGGGTTCTCTGGGGCCAACGTCCTGACTTTC. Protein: CAAQSGFSGANVLTF.